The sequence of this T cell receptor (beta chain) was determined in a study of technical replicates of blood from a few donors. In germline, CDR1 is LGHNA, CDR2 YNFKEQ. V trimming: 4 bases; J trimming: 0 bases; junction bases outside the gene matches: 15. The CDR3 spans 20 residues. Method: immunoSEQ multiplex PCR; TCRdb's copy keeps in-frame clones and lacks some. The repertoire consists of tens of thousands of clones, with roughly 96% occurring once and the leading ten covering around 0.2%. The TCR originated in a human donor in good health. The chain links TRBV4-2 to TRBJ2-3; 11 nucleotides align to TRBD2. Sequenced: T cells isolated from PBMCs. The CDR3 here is CASSPQGRTSGRASTDTQYF. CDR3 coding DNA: TGTGCCAGCAGCCCACAGGGGAGGACTAGCGGGCGAGCTAGCACAGATACGCAGTATTTT.